Listed below are T cell receptor beta chains from one sample, sequenced in a study of vaccination and CD4 T cells after COVID-19. Antigens of these TCRs are unknown. Each CDR3 protein gets one entry after TCRdb re-called the PCR reads with MiXCR. Of roughly 20,000 distinct CDR3 sequences in the sample, less than 35% were seen once. The sequenced sample was CD4+ T cells from blood, cultured in vitro, obtained about 7 months after SARS-CoV-2 vaccination. These receptors all stem from a human donor who had recovered from COVID-19. The CDR3 runs from the conserved cysteine through the conserved F or W. The D gene is left open where the match is weak. The size field is filled for only some rows; it gives once, few, many or a size class.

j_call | clone_size | d_call | v_call | cdr3_aa | cdr3_nt
TRBJ2-1 | - | TRBD2 | TRBV7-9 | CASSLSSGVAEQFF | TGTGCCAGCAGCTTATCTAGCGGCGTAGCCGAGCAGTTCTTC
TRBJ2-7 | - | TRBD2 | TRBV20-1 | CSARLGGRPYEQYF | TGCAGTGCTAGATTAGGCGGGAGGCCCTACGAGCAGTACTTC
TRBJ2-3 | few | - | TRBV7-2 | CASSLLGDTQYF | TGTGCCAGCAGCTTACTTGGAGATACGCAGTATTTT
TRBJ2-7 | - | TRBD1 | TRBV7-9 | CASSFWDRVSEQYF | TGTGCCAGCAGCTTCTGGGACAGGGTCAGCGAGCAGTACTTC
TRBJ2-1 | - | - | TRBV24-1 | CATSVNRDHNEQFF | TGTGCCACCAGTGTCAACAGAGACCACAATGAGCAGTTCTTC
TRBJ2-1 | - | - | TRBV21-1 | CASSKGASGSSYNEQFF | TGTGCCAGCAGCAAAGGCGCTAGCGGGAGCTCCTACAATGAGCAGTTCTTC
TRBJ2-7 | - | - | TRBV27 | CAGSLLSLGEQYF | TGTGCCGGCAGTTTACTGAGCTTAGGGGAGCAGTACTTC
TRBJ1-5 | - | - | TRBV20-1 | CSASSNQPQHF | TGCAGTGCTAGTTCTAATCAGCCCCAGCATTTT
TRBJ2-7 | - | TRBD2 | TRBV7-9 | CASSDREAHEQYF | TGTGCCAGCAGCGACCGGGAGGCCCACGAGCAGTACTTC
TRBJ2-1 | - | - | TRBV5-4 | CASSLISSYNEQFF | TGTGCCAGCAGCTTAATCAGCTCCTACAATGAGCAGTTCTTC
TRBJ2-5 | - | - | TRBV2 | CASSTQQETQYF | TGTGCCAGCAGTACACAGCAAGAGACCCAGTACTTC
TRBJ2-3 | - | - | TRBV19 | CASSVARDTQYF | TGTGCCAGTAGTGTAGCCCGAGATACGCAGTATTTT
TRBJ2-3 | few | - | TRBV7-9 | CASSWQGSDTQYF | TGTGCCAGCAGCTGGCAGGGTAGCGATACGCAGTATTTT
TRBJ1-1 | - | - | TRBV6-2/TRBV6-3 | CASTRIVETEAFF | TGTGCCAGCACTCGAATCGTGGAAACTGAAGCTTTCTTT
TRBJ1-5 | - | - | TRBV9 | CASSPSVGGDNQPQHF | TGTGCCAGCAGCCCCTCCGTGGGGGGAGACAATCAGCCCCAGCATTTT
TRBJ1-2 | - | - | TRBV6-4 | CASSEDWGEGDYTF | TGTGCCAGCAGTGAAGATTGGGGGGAAGGTGATTACACCTTC